These T cell receptor beta chains were read from a single sample in a study of CD8 T cells in Susac syndrome. TCRdb fed the immunoSEQ multiplex PCR reads into MiXCR, producing one record per CDR3 protein. The data show roughly 160,000 distinct CDR3 sequences, around 96% seen once. Sequenced: CD4+ T cells from PBMCs. Source of these receptors: a human donor in good health. Each CDR3 is given with its conserved first and last residue. A D gene is named only where the DNA matches it firmly. Expanded clones are given a class, and other clones once, few, many or no size at all.

clone size,V gene,J gene,D gene,CDR3 DNA,CDR3 protein
NA,TRBV3-1,TRBJ2-1,TRBD2,TGTGCCAGCAGCGTCAACGATCCCTGGCTAGCGGTCAATGAGCAGTTCTTC,CASSVNDPWLAVNEQFF
NA,TRBV23-1,TRBJ2-7,TRBD1,TGCGCCACCCAGCCCGGGACAGGGGTTTACGAGCAGTACTTC,CATQPGTGVYEQYF
NA,TRBV9,TRBJ2-3,NA,TGTGCCAGCAGCGTAACCCCAAGCACAGATACGCAGTATTTT,CASSVTPSTDTQYF
NA,TRBV4-3,TRBJ2-3,NA,TGCGCCAGCAGCCAAGATACCGGCAGGGTCTCGGATACGCAGTATTTT,CASSQDTGRVSDTQYF
NA,TRBV30,TRBJ1-5,NA,TGTGCCTGGAGTGTTTTACCGAACAATCAGCCCCAGCATTTT,CAWSVLPNNQPQHF
NA,TRBV5-6,TRBJ2-3,NA,TGTGCCAGCAGCTTGTACCTCGGAGAGAACACAGATACGCAGTATTTT,CASSLYLGENTDTQYF
NA,TRBV6-6,TRBJ2-3,NA,TGTGCCAGTTCTCCAGCGGCTAGCACAGATACGCAGTATTTT,CASSPAASTDTQYF
NA,TRBV29-1,TRBJ2-1,NA,TGCAGCGTTGTGACTCCCGGTGTGGCTGACGGTGAGCAGTTCTTC,CSVVTPGVADGEQFF
NA,TRBV20-1,TRBJ2-7,NA,TGCAGTGCTAAGCCCTCTTCACGGGGAGACGAGCAGTACTTC,CSAKPSSRGDEQYF
NA,TRBV7-2,TRBJ2-2,NA,TGTGCCAGCAGGCCACTAGCAAATACCGGGGAGCTGTTTTTT,CASRPLANTGELFF
NA,TRBV6-5,TRBJ2-7,NA,TGTGCCAGCAGTTACTTAGGGACGGGGATGGGCGACGAGCAGTACTTC,CASSYLGTGMGDEQYF
NA,TRBV29-1,TRBJ2-2,NA,TGCAGCGTTGAATGGGGGGCGACCGGGGAGCTGTTTTTT,CSVEWGATGELFF
NA,TRBV28,TRBJ1-1,NA,TGTGCCAGCAGTTTCCAGAACACTGAAGCTTTCTTT,CASSFQNTEAFF
NA,TRBV27,TRBJ1-4,NA,TGTGCCAGCAGTTTAAACAGGGTGGGGAGTGAAAAACTGTTTTTT,CASSLNRVGSEKLFF
NA,TRBV18,TRBJ2-7,NA,TGTGCCAGCTCTTTCGGACAGGAGCAGTACTTC,CASSFGQEQYF
NA,TRBV20-1,TRBJ1-2,NA,TGCAGTGCTAGACGAGGAACTAACTATGGCTACACCTTC,CSARRGTNYGYTF
few,TRBV3-1,TRBJ1-1,NA,TGTGCCAGCAGCCAAGTGGAGGGGAGCACTGAAGCTTTCTTT,CASSQVEGSTEAFF
NA,TRBV20-1,TRBJ2-1,TRBD2,TGCAGTGCTAGTGAAACCGGGACTAGCGGTTACAATGAGCAGTTCTTC,CSASETGTSGYNEQFF
NA,TRBV29-1,TRBJ2-5,NA,TGCAGCGTTGATGAGGGAGCGGAGACCCAGTACTTC,CSVDEGAETQYF
NA,TRBV7-2,TRBJ2-5,NA,TGTGCCAGCAGCTTCTTCGGAGAGACCCAGTACTTC,CASSFFGETQYF
NA,TRBV24-1,TRBJ2-1,TRBD2,TGTGCCACCAGTGATTTAACGGGGGGAGTAAATGAGCAGTTCTTC,CATSDLTGGVNEQFF
NA,TRBV7-3,TRBJ2-1,NA,TGTGCCAGCACCGCGGCAGGGAACAATGAGCAGTTCTTC,CASTAAGNNEQFF
NA,TRBV5-1,TRBJ2-7,NA,TGCGCCAGCAGCTTGGGATTAGGGACAAACTACGAGCAGTACTTC,CASSLGLGTNYEQYF
NA,TRBV2,TRBJ1-6,TRBD1,TGTGCCAGCGGGAGGACAGGGGTCGATTCACCCCTCCACTTT,CASGRTGVDSPLHF
once,TRBV30,TRBJ2-1,NA,TGTGCCACCCCGACCGCGCGGGGTTACAATGAGCAGTTCTTC,CATPTARGYNEQFF
NA,TRBV5-4,TRBJ1-6,NA,TGTGCCAGCAGCTTATTCCAGGGTGTTAATTCACCCCTCCACTTT,CASSLFQGVNSPLHF
NA,TRBV18,TRBJ2-5,NA,TGTGCCAGCTCACCAGGGGGCCTGGAGACCCAGTACTTC,CASSPGGLETQYF
NA,TRBV20-1,TRBJ2-1,TRBD2,TGCAGTGCTTGGACTAGCTTGGGCTACAATGAGCAGTTCTTC,CSAWTSLGYNEQFF
once,TRBV5-1,TRBJ2-7,TRBD1,TGCGCCAGCAGCGGAGCCAAACAGGGGGAGAACGAGCAGTACTTC,CASSGAKQGENEQYF
once,TRBV29-1,TRBJ1-1,NA,TGCAGCGGGCGAGTGGGGATTGAGGGAGCTTTCTTT,CSGRVGIEGAFF
NA,TRBV7-2,TRBJ1-5,TRBD1,TGTGCCAGCAGCTTTCGACAGGGGGATCAGCCCCAGCATTTT,CASSFRQGDQPQHF
NA,TRBV20-1,TRBJ2-3,TRBD2,TGCAGTGCTAGAGTTCTTGAGCGGGGGGGGACAGATACGCAGTATTTT,CSARVLERGGTDTQYF
NA,TRBV7-3,TRBJ2-6,TRBD1,TGTGCCAGCAGCAGGACAGGGGGATTTGGGGCCAACGTCCTGACTTTC,CASSRTGGFGANVLTF
NA,TRBV4-3,TRBJ2-6,NA,TGCGCCAGCAGCTTCGCGGGCTCTGGGGCCAACGTCCTGACTTTC,CASSFAGSGANVLTF
NA,TRBV12-3/TRBV12-4,TRBJ2-5,NA,TGTGCCAGCAGTTTACGTGAACAGGCGCCGGAGACCCAGTACTTC,CASSLREQAPETQYF
NA,TRBV29-1,TRBJ1-2,NA,TGCAGCGTTGGGGGGGGTTCTGGCTACACCTTC,CSVGGGSGYTF
NA,TRBV5-4,TRBJ2-7,NA,TGTGCCAGCAGCACCTCAGGGTCGACGCCCTACGAGCAGTACTTC,CASSTSGSTPYEQYF
NA,TRBV27,TRBJ2-7,NA,TGTGCCAGCAGTTTATACAGTGTGGACGAGCAGTACTTC,CASSLYSVDEQYF
NA,TRBV15,TRBJ2-1,TRBD2,TGTGCCACCAGCCGAGAAGCGGGGGCGGGGGAGCAGTTCTTC,CATSREAGAGEQFF
once,TRBV24-1,TRBJ2-1,TRBD2,TGTGCCACCAGTGATGCGACTAGCGGGGGGGCCCTTGGTGAGCAGTTCTTC,CATSDATSGGALGEQFF
NA,TRBV20-1,TRBJ2-1,TRBD1,TGCAGTGCTAGAGTACCGGGACAGGGCTCCTACAATGAGCAGTTCTTC,CSARVPGQGSYNEQFF
NA,TRBV30,TRBJ1-2,TRBD1,TGTGCCTGGAAGCCCGGGACAGGGGCCGACTACTATGGCTACACCTTC,CAWKPGTGADYYGYTF
NA,TRBV25-1,TRBJ2-7,NA,TGTGCCAGCAGTGAGGAGAGGTTGCTCCACGAGCAGTACTTC,CASSEERLLHEQYF
NA,TRBV18,TRBJ2-7,NA,TGTGCCAGCTCTTCGAGGGGCGGTCCCTACGAGCAGTACTTC,CASSSRGGPYEQYF
NA,TRBV20-1,TRBJ1-2,NA,TGCAGTGCTAGAGATTTGGGAGCTAACTATGGCTACACCTTC,CSARDLGANYGYTF